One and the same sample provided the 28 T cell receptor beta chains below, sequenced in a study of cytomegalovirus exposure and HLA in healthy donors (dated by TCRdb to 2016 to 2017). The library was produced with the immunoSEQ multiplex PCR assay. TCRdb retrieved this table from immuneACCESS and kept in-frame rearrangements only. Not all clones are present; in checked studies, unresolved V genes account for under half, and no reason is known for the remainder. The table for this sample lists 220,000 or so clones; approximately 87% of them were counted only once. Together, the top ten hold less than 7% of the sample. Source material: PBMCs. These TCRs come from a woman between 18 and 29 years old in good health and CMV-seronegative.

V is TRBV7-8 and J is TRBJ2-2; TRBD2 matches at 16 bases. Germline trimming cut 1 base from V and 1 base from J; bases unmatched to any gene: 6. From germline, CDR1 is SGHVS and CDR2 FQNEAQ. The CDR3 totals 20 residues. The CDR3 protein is CASSLELGTSGRVNTGELFF. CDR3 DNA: TGTGCCAGCAGCTTAGAACTCGGGACTAGCGGGAGGGTGAACACCGGGGAGCTGTTTTTT.

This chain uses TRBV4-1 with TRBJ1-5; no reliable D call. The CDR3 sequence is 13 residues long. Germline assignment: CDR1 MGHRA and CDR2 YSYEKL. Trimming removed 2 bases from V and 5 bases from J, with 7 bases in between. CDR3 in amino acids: CASSQSEDQPQHF. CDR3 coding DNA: TGCGCCAGCAGCCAATCCGAGGATCAGCCCCAGCATTTT.

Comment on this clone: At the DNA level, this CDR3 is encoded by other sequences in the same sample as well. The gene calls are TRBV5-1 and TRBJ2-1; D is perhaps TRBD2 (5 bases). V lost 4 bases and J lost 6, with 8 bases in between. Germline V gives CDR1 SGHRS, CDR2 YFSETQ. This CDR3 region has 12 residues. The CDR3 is CASSEAGNEQFF. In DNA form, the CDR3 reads TGCGCCAGCAGCGAGGCGGGCAATGAGCAGTTCTTC.

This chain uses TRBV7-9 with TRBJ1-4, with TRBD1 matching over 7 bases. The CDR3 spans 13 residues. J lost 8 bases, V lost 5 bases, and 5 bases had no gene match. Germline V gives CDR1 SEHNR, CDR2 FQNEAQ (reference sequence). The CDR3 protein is CASSLPGQEKLFF. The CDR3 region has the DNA TGTGCCAGCAGCCTCCCGGGACAGGAAAAACTGTTTTTT.

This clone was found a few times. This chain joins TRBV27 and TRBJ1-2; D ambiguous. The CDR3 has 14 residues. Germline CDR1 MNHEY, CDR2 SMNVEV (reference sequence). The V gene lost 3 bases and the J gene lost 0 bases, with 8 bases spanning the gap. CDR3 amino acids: CASSLSASNYGYTF. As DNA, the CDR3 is TGTGCCAGCAGTTTGTCGGCTTCTAACTATGGCTACACCTTC.

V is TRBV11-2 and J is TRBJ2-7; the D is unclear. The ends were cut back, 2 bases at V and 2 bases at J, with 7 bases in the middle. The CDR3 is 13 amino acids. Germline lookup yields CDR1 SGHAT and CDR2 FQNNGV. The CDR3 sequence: CASSLFQTYEQYF. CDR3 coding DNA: TGTGCCAGCAGCTTATTCCAGACCTACGAGCAGTACTTC.

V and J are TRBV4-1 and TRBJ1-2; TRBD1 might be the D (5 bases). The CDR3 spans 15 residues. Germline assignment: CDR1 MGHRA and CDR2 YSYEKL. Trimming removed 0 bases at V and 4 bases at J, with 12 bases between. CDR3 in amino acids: CASSQENLGPYGYTF. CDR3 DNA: TGCGCCAGCAGCCAAGAAAATTTGGGGCCCTATGGCTACACCTTC.

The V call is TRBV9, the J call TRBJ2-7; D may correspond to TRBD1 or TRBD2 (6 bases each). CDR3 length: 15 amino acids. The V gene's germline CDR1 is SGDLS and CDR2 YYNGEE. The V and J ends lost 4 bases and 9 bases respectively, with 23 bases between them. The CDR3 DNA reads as TGTGCCAGCAGCCCCCCGGGCGGGACACCATCCGGGCAGTACTTC. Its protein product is CASSPPGGTPSGQYF.

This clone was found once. The CDR3 DNA is TGTGCCAGCAGTGGGGGCCCCCGCAATGAGCAGTTCTTC. Translation gives CASSGGPRNEQFF. The chain uses TRBV6-5 and TRBJ2-1; a weak D match, TRBD1 (6 bases). The CDR3 extends over 13 amino acids. Germline CDR1 reads MNHEY; CDR2 reads SVGAGI. V was clipped by 5 bases and J by 6 bases, with 11 bases between them.

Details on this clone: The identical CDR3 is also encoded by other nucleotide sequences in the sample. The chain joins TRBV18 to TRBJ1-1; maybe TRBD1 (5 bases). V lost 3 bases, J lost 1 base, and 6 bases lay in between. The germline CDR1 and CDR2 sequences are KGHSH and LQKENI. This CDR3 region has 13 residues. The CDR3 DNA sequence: TGTGCCAGCTCACCTCAGGGGAACACTGAAGCTTTCTTT. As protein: CASSPQGNTEAFF. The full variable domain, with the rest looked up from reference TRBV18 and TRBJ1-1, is NAGVMQNPRHLVRRRGQEARLRCSPMKGHSHVYWYRQLPEEGLKFMVYLQKENIIDESGMPKERFSAEFPKEGPSILRIQQVVRGDSAAYFCASSPQGNTEAFFGQGTRLTVV.

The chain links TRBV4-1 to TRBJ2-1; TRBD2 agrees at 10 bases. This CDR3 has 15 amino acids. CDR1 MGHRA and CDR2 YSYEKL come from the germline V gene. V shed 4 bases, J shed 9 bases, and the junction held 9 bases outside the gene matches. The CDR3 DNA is TGCGCCAGCAGCCGGGGGGGGCTAGCGGGAGTTGAGCAGTTCTTC. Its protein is CASSRGGLAGVEQFF.

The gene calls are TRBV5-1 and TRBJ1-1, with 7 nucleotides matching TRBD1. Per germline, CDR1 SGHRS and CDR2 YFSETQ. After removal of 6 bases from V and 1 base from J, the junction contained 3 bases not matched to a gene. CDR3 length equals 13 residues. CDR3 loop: CASKWTGNTEAFF. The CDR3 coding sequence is TGCGCCAGCAAATGGACAGGGAACACTGAAGCTTTCTTT.

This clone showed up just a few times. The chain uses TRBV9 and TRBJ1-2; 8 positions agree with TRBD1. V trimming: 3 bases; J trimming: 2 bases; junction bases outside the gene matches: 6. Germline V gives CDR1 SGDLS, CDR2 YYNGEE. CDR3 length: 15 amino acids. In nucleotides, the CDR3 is TGTGCCAGCAGCGCCGGACAGGGAGTCAACTATGGCTACACCTTC. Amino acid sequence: CASSAGQGVNYGYTF.

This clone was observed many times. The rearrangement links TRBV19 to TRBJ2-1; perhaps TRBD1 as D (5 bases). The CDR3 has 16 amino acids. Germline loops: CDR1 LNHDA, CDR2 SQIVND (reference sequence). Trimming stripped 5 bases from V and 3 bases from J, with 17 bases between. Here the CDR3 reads CASSAPRARFYNEQFF. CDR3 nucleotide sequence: TGTGCCAGTAGTGCTCCCAGGGCGCGGTTCTACAATGAGCAGTTCTTC.

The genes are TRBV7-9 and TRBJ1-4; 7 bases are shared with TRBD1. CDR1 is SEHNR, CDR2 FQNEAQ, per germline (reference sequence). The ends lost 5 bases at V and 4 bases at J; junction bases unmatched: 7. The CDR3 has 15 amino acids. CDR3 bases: TGTGCCAGCAGCGGCAGGACAGGCGGTAATGAAAAACTGTTTTTT. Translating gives CASSGRTGGNEKLFF.

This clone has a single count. The CDR3 nucleotides are TGTGCCAGCAGCTCGGACACCCGAAGGTTCTTC. Translating it yields CASSSDTRRFF. The gene calls are TRBV11-1 and TRBJ2-1, with D possibly TRBD1 on 5 matching bases. This CDR3 has 11 residues. CDR1 SGHAT and CDR2 FQDESV come from the germline V gene (reference sequence). With 4 bases removed from V and 15 bases from J, the gap between germline ends came to 13 bases.

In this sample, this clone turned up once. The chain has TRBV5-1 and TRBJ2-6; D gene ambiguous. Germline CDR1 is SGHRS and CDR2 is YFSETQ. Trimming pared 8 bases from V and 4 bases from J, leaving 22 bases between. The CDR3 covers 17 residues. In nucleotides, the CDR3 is TGCGCCAGTGGTCCGGCAGGCTTTCTTGGGGGGGCCAACGTCCTGACTTTC. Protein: CASGPAGFLGGANVLTF.

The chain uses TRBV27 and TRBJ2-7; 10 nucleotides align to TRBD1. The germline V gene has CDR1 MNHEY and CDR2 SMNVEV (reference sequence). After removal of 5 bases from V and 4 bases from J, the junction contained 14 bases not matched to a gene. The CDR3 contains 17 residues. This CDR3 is CASSPTGGASWIYEQYF. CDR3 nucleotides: TGTGCCAGCAGTCCGACAGGGGGCGCGAGTTGGATTTACGAGCAGTACTTC.

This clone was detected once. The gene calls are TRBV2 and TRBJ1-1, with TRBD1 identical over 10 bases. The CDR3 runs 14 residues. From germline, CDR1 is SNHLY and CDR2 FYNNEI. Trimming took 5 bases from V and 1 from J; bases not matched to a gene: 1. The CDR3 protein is CASSRDRGNTEAFF. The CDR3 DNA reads TGTGCCAGCAGTCGGGACAGGGGGAACACTGAAGCTTTCTTT.

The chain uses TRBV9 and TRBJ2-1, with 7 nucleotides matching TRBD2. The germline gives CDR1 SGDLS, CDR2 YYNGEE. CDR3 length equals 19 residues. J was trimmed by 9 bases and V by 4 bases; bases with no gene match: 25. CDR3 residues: CASSPNGELAEVTVGEQFF. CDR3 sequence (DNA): TGTGCCAGCAGCCCCAACGGAGAGCTAGCGGAAGTGACGGTTGGTGAGCAGTTCTTC.

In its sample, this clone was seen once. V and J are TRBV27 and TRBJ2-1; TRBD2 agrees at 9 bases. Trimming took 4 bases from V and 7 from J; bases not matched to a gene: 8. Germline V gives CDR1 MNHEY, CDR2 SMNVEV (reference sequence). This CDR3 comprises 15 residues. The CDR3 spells CASSSIAGVANEQFF. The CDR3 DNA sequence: TGTGCCAGCAGTTCCATAGCGGGGGTGGCTAATGAGCAGTTCTTC.

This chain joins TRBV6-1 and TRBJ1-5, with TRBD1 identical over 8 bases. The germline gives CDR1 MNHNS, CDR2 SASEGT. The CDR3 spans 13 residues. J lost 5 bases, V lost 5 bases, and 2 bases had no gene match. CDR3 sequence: CASSQGADQPQHF. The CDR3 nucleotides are TGTGCCAGCAGTCAGGGGGCCGATCAGCCCCAGCATTTT.

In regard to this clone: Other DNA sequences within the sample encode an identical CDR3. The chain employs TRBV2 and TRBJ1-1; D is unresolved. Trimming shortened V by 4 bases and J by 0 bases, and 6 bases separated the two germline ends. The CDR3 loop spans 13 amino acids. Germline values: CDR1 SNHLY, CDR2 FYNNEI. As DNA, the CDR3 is TGTGCCAGCAGTGCCCATATGAACACTGAAGCTTTCTTT. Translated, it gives CASSAHMNTEAFF. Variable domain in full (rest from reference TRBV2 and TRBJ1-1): EPEVTQTPSHQVTQMGQEVILRCVPISNHLYFYWYRQILGQKVEFLVSFYNNEISEKSEIFDDQFSVERPDGSNFTLKIRSTKLEDSAMYFCASSAHMNTEAFFGQGTRLTVV.

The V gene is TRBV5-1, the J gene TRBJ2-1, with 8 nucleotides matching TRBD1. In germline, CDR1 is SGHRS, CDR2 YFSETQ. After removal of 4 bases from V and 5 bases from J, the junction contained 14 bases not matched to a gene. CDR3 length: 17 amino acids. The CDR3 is CASSPTVSGQADNEQFF. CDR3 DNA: TGCGCCAGCAGCCCTACCGTGTCGGGACAGGCTGACAATGAGCAGTTCTTC.

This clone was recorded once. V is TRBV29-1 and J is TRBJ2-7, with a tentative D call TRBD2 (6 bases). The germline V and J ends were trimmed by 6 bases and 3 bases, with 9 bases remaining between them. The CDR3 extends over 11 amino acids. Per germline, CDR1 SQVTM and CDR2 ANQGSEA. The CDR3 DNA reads TGCAGCGTGGGGGAGGACTACGAGCAGTACTTC. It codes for CSVGEDYEQYF.

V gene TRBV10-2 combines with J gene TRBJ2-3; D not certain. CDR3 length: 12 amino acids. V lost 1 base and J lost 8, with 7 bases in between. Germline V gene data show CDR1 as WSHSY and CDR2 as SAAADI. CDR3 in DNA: TGCGCCAGCAGTGAGTTGTCGGCTACGCAGTATTTT. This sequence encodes CASSELSATQYF.

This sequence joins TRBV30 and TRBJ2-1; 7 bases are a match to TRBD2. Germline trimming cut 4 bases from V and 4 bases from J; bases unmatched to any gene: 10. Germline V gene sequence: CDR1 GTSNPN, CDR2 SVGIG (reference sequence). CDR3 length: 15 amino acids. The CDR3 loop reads CAWNSGASGYNEQFF. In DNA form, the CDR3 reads TGTGCCTGGAATAGCGGCGCTAGCGGTTACAATGAGCAGTTCTTC. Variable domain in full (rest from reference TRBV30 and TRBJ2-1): SQTIHQWPATLVQPVGSPLSLECTVEGTSNPNLYWYRQAAGRGLQLLFYSVGIGQISSEVPQNLSASRPQDRQFILSSKKLLLSDSGFYLCAWNSGASGYNEQFFGPGTRLTVL.

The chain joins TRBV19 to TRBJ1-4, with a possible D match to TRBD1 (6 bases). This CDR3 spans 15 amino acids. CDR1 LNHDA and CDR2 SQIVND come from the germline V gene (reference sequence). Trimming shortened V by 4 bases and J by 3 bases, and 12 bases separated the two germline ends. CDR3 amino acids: CASSRNRDANEKLFF. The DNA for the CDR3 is TGTGCCAGTAGTAGAAACAGGGATGCTAATGAAAAACTGTTTTTT.